These T cell receptor beta chains were read from a single sample in a study of T cell repertoires in cytomegalovirus infection. Their antigen targets remain unknown. One entry per CDR3 protein, called by TCRdb with MiXCR from the reads. The sample yields some 940,000 distinct CDR3 sequences, about a third seen once. The sequencing used cultured CD8+ T cells from PBMCs, collected from culture after CMV antigen stimulation. The receptors were sampled from a human donor in good health (CMV status not recorded). Some clones in this sample may be carry-over from other donors' samples. The CDR3 runs from the conserved cysteine through the conserved F or W. The D gene is left open where the match is weak. The size entry is marked missing in some rows and otherwise reads once, few, many or a size class.

>TRBD1|TRBJ1-2|few|TRBV15
CATSREGQGFYGYTF
TGTGCCACCAGCAGAGAGGGACAGGGGTTTTATGGCTACACCTTC
>TRBD1|TRBJ1-3|.|TRBV6-5
CASSLTTGDAGNTIYF
TGTGCCAGCAGTTTGACAACAGGGGACGCCGGAAACACCATATATTTT
>.|TRBJ2-1|many|TRBV7-9
CASSSSGSWEQFF
TGTGCCAGCAGCTCCTCAGGGTCCTGGGAGCAGTTCTTC
>.|TRBJ1-5|.|TRBV4-2
CASSQDLSDDQPQHF
TGTGCCAGCAGCCAAGATTTGTCCGACGATCAGCCCCAGCATTTT
>TRBD1|TRBJ1-6|.|TRBV13
CASSRLLRDSQFSPLHF
TGTGCCAGCAGCCGCCTCCTCAGGGACAGCCAGTTTTCACCCCTCCACTTT
>TRBD1|TRBJ2-1|.|TRBV10-2
CASSEPGTGAYNEQFF
TGCGCCAGCAGTGAGCCCGGGACAGGTGCCTACAATGAGCAGTTCTTC
>TRBD2|TRBJ2-2|.|TRBV9
CASSPWRGSNGELFF
TGTGCCAGCAGCCCTTGGCGGGGGTCAAACGGGGAGCTGTTTTTT
>.|TRBJ2-5|.|TRBV27
CASSAFAQYF
TGTGCCAGCAGCGCCTTTGCCCAGTACTTC
>.|TRBJ2-2|few|TRBV19
CASSPYAGTANTGELFF
TGTGCCAGTAGTCCCTACGCGGGGACAGCGAACACCGGGGAGCTGTTTTTT
>.|TRBJ1-1|many|TRBV7-9
CASSLDFWAGELTEAFF
TGTGCCAGCAGCTTAGATTTCTGGGCAGGGGAGCTCACTGAAGCTTTCTTT
>TRBD2|TRBJ2-7|many|TRBV5-4
CASSFGTSGGYEQYF
TGTGCCAGCAGCTTCGGGACTAGCGGGGGATACGAGCAGTACTTC
>TRBD1|TRBJ1-6|.|TRBV2
CASRWDRKSSYNSPLHF
TGTGCCAGCAGATGGGACAGGAAGAGCTCCTATAATTCACCCCTCCACTTT
>.|TRBJ1-2|few|TRBV7-3
CASTLTPGQNYGYTF
TGTGCCAGCACCCTTACCCCCGGACAGAACTATGGCTACACCTTC
>.|TRBJ1-1|.|TRBV7-6
CASSFSVDTEAFF
TGTGCCAGCAGCTTTTCCGTGGACACTGAAGCTTTCTTT
>TRBD2|TRBJ2-2|.|TRBV6-2/TRBV6-3
CASLRGGSGELFF
TGTGCCAGCTTGCGGGGGGGCTCCGGGGAGCTGTTTTTT
>TRBD2|TRBJ2-1|few|TRBV10-3
CAISETASGTRRGNEQFF
TGTGCCATCAGTGAAACGGCTTCCGGGACTAGGAGGGGGAATGAGCAGTTCTTC
>.|TRBJ1-2|few|TRBV27
CASSLSENYGYTF
TGTGCCAGCAGTTTGTCGGAGAACTATGGCTACACCTTC
>TRBD2|TRBJ2-1|many|TRBV7-2
CASSRSETSGDYSYNEQFF
TGTGCCAGCAGCCGTTCTGAGACTAGCGGGGACTACTCCTACAATGAGCAGTTCTTC
>.|TRBJ2-5|many|TRBV7-2
CASSLGRARTDQETQYF
TGTGCCAGCAGCTTAGGCAGGGCAAGGACGGACCAAGAGACCCAGTACTTC
>.|TRBJ2-7|.|TRBV7-9
CASSLGEGGKAYEQYF
TGTGCCAGCAGCTTAGGTGAGGGGGGAAAGGCCTACGAGCAGTACTTC
>TRBD1|TRBJ1-2|many|TRBV7-9
CASSIRDSTAGYGYTF
TGTGCCAGCAGCATCCGGGACAGCACCGCTGGCTATGGCTACACCTTC
>.|TRBJ2-1|few|TRBV7-9
CASSPYGATYNEQFF
TGTGCCAGCAGCCCCTACGGGGCTACCTACAATGAGCAGTTCTTC
>.|TRBJ1-2|few|TRBV15
CATSSDRSPNYGYTF
TGTGCCACCAGCTCGGACCGATCACCTAACTATGGCTACACCTTC
>TRBD1|TRBJ1-2|.|TRBV7-6
CASSPNRGSNGYTF
TGTGCCAGCAGCCCCAACAGGGGGAGCAATGGCTACACCTTC
>.|TRBJ2-1|.|TRBV3-1
CASSPNWDEQFF
TGTGCCAGCAGCCCCAACTGGGATGAGCAGTTCTTC
>TRBD1|TRBJ1-5|.|TRBV12-3/TRBV12-4
CASSLIRDRGTQPQHF
TGTGCCAGCAGTTTGATCCGTGACAGGGGGACTCAGCCCCAGCATTTT
>.|TRBJ2-3|.|TRBV7-8
CASSLEWNPSDTQYF
TGTGCCAGCAGCTTAGAGTGGAACCCCTCGGATACGCAGTATTTT
>.|TRBJ1-4|few|TRBV6-5
CASRSLLPGGEKLFF
TGTGCCAGCAGAAGCCTCTTGCCAGGCGGGGAAAAACTGTTTTTT
>TRBD1|TRBJ2-5|.|TRBV6-2/TRBV6-3
CASSEQDRVFQETQYF
TGTGCCAGCAGCGAACAGGACAGGGTGTTCCAAGAGACCCAGTACTTC
>.|TRBJ1-2|few|TRBV7-2
CASSFRLRGSAYGYTF
TGTGCCAGCAGCTTCAGACTCCGAGGCTCGGCGTATGGCTACACCTTC
>.|TRBJ2-3|few|TRBV5-4
CASSLRSLDGTDTQYF
TGTGCCAGCAGCTTGCGTTCCCTGGACGGCACAGATACGCAGTATTTT
>.|TRBJ2-2|.|TRBV5-6
CASSLPGRDTGELFF
TGTGCCAGCAGCTTACCCGGACGGGACACCGGGGAGCTGTTTTTT
>TRBD1|TRBJ1-1|.|TRBV6-5
CASSRNRGMNTEAFF
TGTGCCAGCAGCCGGAACAGGGGAATGAACACTGAAGCTTTCTTT
>.|TRBJ2-1|.|TRBV7-9
CASSLNRATYNEQFF
TGTGCCAGCAGCTTAAACAGAGCGACGTACAATGAGCAGTTCTTC
>.|TRBJ2-3|few|TRBV7-3
CASSQRGASTDTQYF
TGTGCCAGCAGCCAACGCGGGGCCTCCACAGATACGCAGTATTTT
>TRBD1|TRBJ1-2|.|TRBV7-9
CASCLLTGQNYGYTF
TGTGCCAGCTGCTTGCTTACGGGACAGAACTATGGCTACACCTTC
>.|TRBJ1-5|few|TRBV19
CASSIEGRQPQHF
TGTGCCAGTAGTATTGAAGGAAGACAGCCCCAGCATTTT
>.|TRBJ1-1|once|TRBV5-1
CASSTRGRTEAFF
TGCGCCAGCAGCACGCGGGGTCGAACTGAAGCTTTCTTT
>TRBD2|TRBJ2-2|.|TRBV27
CASSKATSRFANTGELFF
TGTGCCAGCAGTAAAGCGACTAGCAGGTTCGCGAACACCGGGGAGCTGTTTTTT
>.|TRBJ2-5|.|TRBV6-2/TRBV6-3
CASSYRGWQQETQYF
TGTGCCAGCAGTTACAGAGGTTGGCAGCAAGAGACCCAGTACTTC
>.|TRBJ2-5|many|TRBV7-8
CASSLGWDKQETQYF
TGTGCCAGCAGCTTAGGGTGGGACAAGCAAGAGACCCAGTACTTC
>.|TRBJ2-1|few|TRBV6-1
CASSGGGGDYNEQFF
TGTGCCAGCAGTGGGGGGGGCGGGGACTACAATGAGCAGTTCTTC
>TRBD1|TRBJ1-2|.|TRBV29-1
CSVAGTGVNYGYTF
TGCAGCGTTGCCGGGACAGGGGTTAACTATGGCTACACCTTC
>.|TRBJ1-5|.|TRBV12-5
CASAPEVGRPQHF
TGTGCTAGTGCCCCGGAGGTGGGAAGGCCCCAGCATTTT